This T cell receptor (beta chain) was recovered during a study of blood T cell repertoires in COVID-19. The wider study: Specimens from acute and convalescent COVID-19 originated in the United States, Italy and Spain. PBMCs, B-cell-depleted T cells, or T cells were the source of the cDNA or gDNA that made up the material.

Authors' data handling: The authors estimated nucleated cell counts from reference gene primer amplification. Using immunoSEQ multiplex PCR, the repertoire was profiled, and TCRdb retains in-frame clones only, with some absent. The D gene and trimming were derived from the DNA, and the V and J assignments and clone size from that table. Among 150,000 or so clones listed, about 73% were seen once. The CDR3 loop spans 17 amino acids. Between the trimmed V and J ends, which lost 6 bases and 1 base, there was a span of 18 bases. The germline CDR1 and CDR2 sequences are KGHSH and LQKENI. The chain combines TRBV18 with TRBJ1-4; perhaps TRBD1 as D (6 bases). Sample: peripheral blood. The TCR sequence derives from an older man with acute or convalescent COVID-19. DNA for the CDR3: TGTGCCAGCTCCTTGAATTCACAGGGCGGAACTAATGAAAAACTGTTTTTT. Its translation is CASSLNSQGGTNEKLFF.